These 28 T cell receptor beta chains came from one sample sequenced in a study of CD8 T cells in ankylosing spondylitis. No cognate antigen is known for these TCRs. Whole-study results and caveats: The study identified a TCR beta motif of under ten highly homologous variants that appeared characteristic of ankylosing spondylitis blood.

Using its own MiXCR run on the 5' RACE reads, TCRdb lists one record per CDR3 protein. The table includes around 770,000 distinct CDR3 sequences, around 19% detected once. The source material was blood, either unsorted or a sorted T cell fraction (not recorded which). These receptors were obtained from a male donor with ankylosing spondylitis.

This clonotype was seen only a few times. This chain uses TRBV5-1 with TRBJ1-1; TRBD1 might be the D (5 bases). Germline loops: CDR1 SGHRS, CDR2 YFSETQ. The CDR3 spans 13 residues. V was cut by 6 bases and J by 6 bases, with 15 bases left in between. CDR3 nucleotide sequence: TGCGCCAGCAAGCTATTCGGGGACTCTGAAGCTTTCTTT. It translates to CASKLFGDSEAFF.

This sequence joins TRBV12-3 or TRBV12-4 and TRBJ1-2; TRBD1 might be the D (5 bases). This CDR3 comprises 13 residues. V gave up 6 bases and J gave up 7 bases, with 15 bases separating them. In DNA, the CDR3 is TGTGCCAGCAGGATTCAGGGACGGGTTGGCTACACCTTC. Translation gives CASRIQGRVGYTF.

This clonotype was found a few times. This chain links TRBV15 with TRBJ2-1, with D perhaps TRBD2 (5 bases). The CDR3 is 15 residues long. CDR1 and CDR2 from the germline V gene are LNHNV and YYDKDF (reference sequence). V shed 0 bases and J shed 7 bases, with 13 bases lying between them. CDR3 in amino acids: CATSRDQAGGNEQFF. In DNA, the CDR3 is TGTGCCACCAGCAGAGATCAAGCAGGCGGGAATGAGCAGTTCTTC.

In this sample, this clonotype turned up a few times. The chain recombines TRBV20-1 with TRBJ2-7, with D unclear. Per the germline V gene, CDR1 is DFQATT and CDR2 is SNEGSKA (reference sequence). Trimming pared 5 bases from V and 3 bases from J, leaving 8 bases between. The CDR3 sequence is 11 residues long. CDR3 protein: CSAEDDYEQYF. The CDR3 coding sequence is TGCAGTGCTGAGGACGACTACGAGCAGTACTTC.

The rearrangement links TRBV7-9 to TRBJ1-5; D remains ambiguous. Trimming cost V 8 bases and J 7 bases, with 12 bases left between them. Germline CDR1 and CDR2: SEHNR and FQNEAQ (reference sequence). The CDR3 is 12 residues long. This CDR3 is CASQVSGQPQHF. CDR3 bases: TGTGCCAGCCAGGTTAGCGGCCAGCCCCAGCATTTT.

J is TRBJ2-3 and V is TRBV12-3 or TRBV12-4; the D gene is possibly TRBD2 (7 bases). This CDR3 spans 16 amino acids. Trimming stripped 8 bases from V and 4 bases from J, with 22 bases between. CDR3 residues: CASARWAGEGADTQYF. The CDR3 coding sequence is TGTGCCAGCGCCCGGTGGGCAGGGGAGGGTGCAGATACGCAGTATTTT.

The chain is built from TRBV15 and TRBJ1-5; 9 bases align to TRBD1. CDR3 length: 15 residues. Per the germline V gene, CDR1 is LNHNV and CDR2 is YYDKDF (reference sequence). The V and J ends lost 3 bases and 5 bases, in that order; junction bases with no gene match: 5. The CDR3 bases are TGTGCCACCAGCAGCTACGGGACAGGGCATCAGCCCCAGCATTTT. Translation: CATSSYGTGHQPQHF.

This clonotype was observed a few times. The chain couples TRBV6-2 or TRBV6-3 to TRBJ1-2, with a weak D call TRBD1 (6 bases). Trimming took 7 bases from V and 8 from J, leaving 26 bases between them. This CDR3 spans 16 amino acids. Germline CDR1 reads MNHEY; CDR2 reads SVGEGT. The CDR3 DNA sequence: TGTGCCAGCACGTCGGACAGACTTCGAATCCAACGAGGCTACACCTTC. Translating gives CASTSDRLRIQRGYTF.

The chain combines TRBV7-9 with TRBJ2-7, with TRBD1 matching over 9 bases. Germline values: CDR1 SEHNR, CDR2 FQNEAQ (reference sequence). This CDR3 comprises 14 residues. V lost 6 bases, J lost 5 bases, and 8 bases stayed unmatched. CDR3 coding DNA: TGTGCCAGCAGACTGGCACAGGGGGCCAACGAGCAGTACTTC. This sequence encodes CASRLAQGANEQYF.

The chain recombines TRBV18 with TRBJ1-1; maybe TRBD1 (6 bases). Trimming shortened V by 2 bases and J by 0 bases, and 13 bases separated the two germline ends. CDR1 is KGHSH, CDR2 LQKENI, per germline. This CDR3 contains 16 residues. CDR3 protein: CASSPIGQTMNTEAFF. CDR3 DNA sequence: TGTGCCAGCTCACCAATCGGACAGACCATGAACACTGAAGCTTTCTTT. The variable domain in full, with the rest retrieved from reference TRBV18 and TRBJ1-1, is NAGVMQNPRHLVRRRGQEARLRCSPMKGHSHVYWYRQLPEEGLKFMVYLQKENIIDESGMPKERFSAEFPKEGPSILRIQQVVRGDSAAYFCASSPIGQTMNTEAFFGQGTRLTVV.

Here the CDR3 DNA reads TGCAGTGCTAGAGTGGTAGCGGGAGTTGAGACCCAGTACTTC. This encodes CSARVVAGVETQYF. The J gene is TRBJ2-5, the V gene TRBV20-1; 9 positions agree with TRBD2. The CDR3 is 14 amino acids. CDR1 and CDR2 (germline): DFQATT, SNEGSKA (reference sequence). Trimming cost V 1 base and J 5 bases; bases outside gene matches: 5.

The V and J genes are TRBV20-1 and TRBJ2-2; the match to TRBD1 covers 7 bases. The CDR3 runs to 16 residues. J lost 4 bases, V lost 1 base, and 9 bases had no gene match. Germline V gene data show CDR1 as DFQATT and CDR2 as SNEGSKA (reference sequence). DNA for the CDR3: TGCAGTGCTAGAGCAACAGGGGCCTGGTTCACCGGGGAGCTGTTTTTT. As protein: CSARATGAWFTGELFF.

This clonotype was observed a few times. V usage is TRBV15 and J usage is TRBJ1-5, with D unresolved. Looked up from germline, CDR1 is LNHNV and CDR2 is YYDKDF (reference sequence). The V end lost 0 bases, the J end lost 2 bases, and 8 bases lay between the germline ends. The CDR3 runs 15 residues. The DNA for the CDR3 is TGTGCCACCAGCAGAGATATGGGTGGCAATCAGCCCCAGCATTTT. It translates to CATSRDMGGNQPQHF.

The V call is TRBV7-9, the J call TRBJ2-2; TRBD2 aligns across 12 bases. V lost 6 bases and J lost 4; bases outside the gene matches: 6. The CDR3 runs to 16 residues. The germline V gene encodes CDR1 SEHNR and CDR2 FQNEAQ (reference sequence). CDR3 sequence reads: CASSQILAGGTGELFF. CDR3 sequence (DNA): TGTGCCAGCAGTCAGATACTAGCGGGAGGCACCGGGGAGCTGTTTTTT.

This clonotype was picked up a small number of times. V usage is TRBV27 and J usage is TRBJ2-3; 14 bases fit TRBD2. Germline V gene data show CDR1 as MNHEY and CDR2 as SMNVEV (reference sequence). Trimming cost V 4 bases and J 5 bases; bases outside gene matches: 8. The length of the CDR3 is 17 residues. CDR3 amino acids: CASSYRLAGGPRDTQYF. CDR3 in DNA: TGTGCCAGCAGTTACAGACTAGCGGGGGGGCCGAGAGATACGCAGTATTTT.

Concerning this clonotype itself: A read error may account for a junction end that differs from germline. The V call is TRBV5-1, the J call TRBJ2-5; no clear D gene. The CDR3 is made up of 13 amino acids. Germline CDR1 is SGHRS and CDR2 is YFSETQ. This chain's CDR3 is CVSSLWLQETQYF. The CDR3 nucleotides read TGCGTCAGCAGCTTGTGGCTTCAAGAGACCCAGTACTTC.

In this sample, this clonotype turned up a few times. The rearrangement joins TRBV5-6 to TRBJ1-1; D gene unclear. CDR1 SGHDT and CDR2 YYEEEE come from the germline V gene. Trimming pared 2 bases from V and 7 bases from J, leaving 18 bases between. The CDR3 covers 15 residues. The DNA of the CDR3 is TGTGCCAGCAGCTTAGTCCGGGAGGTCCCTGGTGAAGCTTTCTTT. This translates into CASSLVREVPGEAFF.

A few counts support this clonotype. This chain joins TRBV7-8 and TRBJ2-5; D call uncertain. Germline V lookup: CDR1 SGHVS, CDR2 FQNEAQ. This CDR3 comprises 14 residues. Trimming pared 5 bases from V and 2 bases from J, leaving 12 bases between. This CDR3 is CASSQRTLQETQYF. The DNA for the CDR3 is TGTGCCAGCAGCCAAAGGACCCTTCAAGAGACCCAGTACTTC.

The rearrangement uses TRBV7-2 and TRBJ2-1, with D unresolved. The CDR3 contains 14 residues. Germline lookup yields CDR1 SGHTA and CDR2 FQGNSA. V shed 5 bases and J shed 6 bases, with 14 bases lying between them. In nucleotides, the CDR3 is TGTGCCAGCAGCAGGGCCACGCCTCCCAATGAGCAGTTCTTC. It is translated as CASSRATPPNEQFF.

This chain links TRBV12-3 or TRBV12-4 with TRBJ2-7; no clear D gene. Trimming stripped 4 bases from V and 3 bases from J, with 10 bases between. This CDR3 comprises 13 residues. This CDR3 is CASSWGIGYEQYF. In DNA, the CDR3 is TGTGCCAGCAGTTGGGGTATTGGCTACGAGCAGTACTTC.

The table lists this clonotype with a few counts. This chain links TRBV20-1 with TRBJ2-1; D may match TRBD1 or TRBD2 (6 bases each). The CDR3 is 16 amino acids. Germline CDR1 reads DFQATT; CDR2 reads SNEGSKA (reference sequence). V lost 5 bases, J lost 3 bases, and 20 bases lay in between. CDR3 coding DNA: TGCAGTGCTGGAGGGGGGTCCCCTTCCCTCTACAATGAGCAGTTCTTC. This sequence encodes CSAGGGSPSLYNEQFF.

In this sample, this clonotype turned up a few times. The chain carries TRBV20-1 and TRBJ2-7; 9 bases are a match to TRBD1. In germline, CDR1 is DFQATT, CDR2 SNEGSKA (reference sequence). The junction had 6 bases not matched to a gene; V was cut back by 0 bases and J by 0 bases. This CDR3 is built from 16 residues. The CDR3 region has the DNA TGCAGTGCTAGAGACCCGCGGACAGGGGACTCCTACGAGCAGTACTTC. Encoded protein: CSARDPRTGDSYEQYF.

This clonotype was recorded a few times. V gene TRBV5-6 combines with J gene TRBJ2-1, with D perhaps TRBD2 (6 bases). The CDR3 loop spans 13 amino acids. The V end lost 10 bases, the J end lost 4 bases, and 15 bases lay between the germline ends. Germline-derived CDR1 and CDR2 are SGHDT and YYEEEE. This CDR3 reads CASSGSGYNEQFF. The CDR3 DNA reads as TGTGCCTCCTCAGGTAGCGGTTACAATGAGCAGTTCTTC.

This clonotype was seen more than once but under ten times. The chain joins TRBV5-1 to TRBJ1-1; D not resolved. The CDR3 covers 13 residues. Looked up from germline, CDR1 is SGHRS and CDR2 is YFSETQ. The ends were cut back, 0 bases at V and 11 bases at J, with 14 bases in the middle. The CDR3 DNA follows: TGCGCCAGCAGCTTGGACGACTCCCAACTCGCTTTCTTT. Protein sequence: CASSLDDSQLAFF.

Only a few counts were recorded for this clonotype. The CDR3, as DNA: TGTGCCAGCAGTTTAAGGGGGCGCACAGATACGCAGTATTTT. Translated, it gives CASSLRGRTDTQYF. This rearrangement joins TRBV7-2 to TRBJ2-3, with 7 bases identical to TRBD1. V lost 6 bases and J lost 1; bases outside the gene matches: 4. The CDR3 has 14 residues. The germline V gene encodes CDR1 SGHTA and CDR2 FQGNSA.

The chain employs TRBV4-3 and TRBJ1-3; D gene ambiguous. The CDR3 is 14 residues long. Trimming left V 0 bases short and J 3 bases short, with 6 bases between. In germline, CDR1 is LGHNA, CDR2 YSLEER. The CDR3 DNA sequence: TGCGCCAGCAGCCAAGATTGGGTTGGAAACACCATATATTTT. This encodes CASSQDWVGNTIYF.

The genes are TRBV29-1 and TRBJ2-3, with D unclear. CDR3 size: 11 residues. Trimming removed 7 bases from V and 6 bases from J, with 11 bases in between. Germline V lookup: CDR1 SQVTM, CDR2 ANQGSEA. CDR3 region: CSESSEDTQYF. CDR3 in DNA: TGCAGCGAGTCCTCAGAGGATACGCAGTATTTT.

This clonotype was counted only a few times. In nucleotides, the CDR3 is TGTGCCAGCAGCCCCCGACTAGCGGAGACCTCATACAATGAGCAGTTCTTC. Its translation is CASSPRLAETSYNEQFF. The chain joins TRBV7-9 to TRBJ2-1; 9 bases agree with TRBD2. V dropped 5 bases and J dropped 4; count of bases not matched to a gene: 12. This CDR3 region has 17 residues. Germline-derived CDR1 and CDR2 are SEHNR and FQNEAQ (reference sequence). Complete variable domain (other parts from reference TRBV7-9 and TRBJ2-1): DTGVSQNPRHKITKRGQNVTFRCDPISEHNRLYWYRQTLGQGPEFLTYFQNEAQLEKSRLLSDRFSAERPKGSFSTLEIQRTEQGDSAMYLCASSPRLAETSYNEQFFGPGTRLTVL.